Shown below are 28 T cell receptor beta chains from a single sample sequenced in a study of cytomegalovirus exposure and HLA in healthy donors. The primer mix had 60 Vbeta and 13 Jbeta primers. The assay was immunoSEQ multiplex PCR, and TCRdb's table has in-frame clones only and misses some. The sample records fewer than 150,000 clones, less than 80% being singletons. The specimen sequenced was PBMCs. The receptor source for this set is a woman in her forties or fifties in good health and CMV-seropositive.

This chain uses TRBV7-2 with TRBJ1-2; 7 nucleotides align to TRBD1. Germline CDR1 and CDR2: SGHTA and FQGNSA. The trim removed 1 base at V and 2 bases at J, leaving 10 bases unmatched. The CDR3 sequence is 17 residues long. The DNA of the CDR3 is TGTGCCAGCAGCTTAGGCTTGTCAGAGGGGGCGAACTATGGCTACACCTTC. Protein product: CASSLGLSEGANYGYTF.

This chain connects TRBV4-2 to TRBJ2-1; the D gene is possibly TRBD2 (6 bases). V lost 0 bases and J lost 10, with 16 bases in between. From germline, CDR1 is LGHNA and CDR2 YNFKEQ. This CDR3 has 15 amino acids. The CDR3: CASSQEGTSQREQFF. The CDR3 coding sequence is TGTGCCAGCAGCCAAGAGGGGACTTCGCAGAGAGAGCAGTTCTTC.

The chain has TRBV7-2 and TRBJ2-1, with 11 positions matching TRBD1. Germline V gives CDR1 SGHTA, CDR2 FQGNSA. The CDR3 length is 15 residues. Trimming cost V 3 bases and J 8 bases; bases outside gene matches: 6. CDR3 nucleotides: TGTGCCAGCAGCTTGGGACAGGGGGTAGAGCATGAGCAGTTCTTC. Protein: CASSLGQGVEHEQFF.

There are a few counts of this clone. CDR3 sequence (DNA): TGTGCCAGCAGCATCGGGACTAGCGGGCTCAAGAATGAGCAGTTCTTC. The encoded protein is CASSIGTSGLKNEQFF. The chain carries TRBV7-6 and TRBJ2-1; TRBD2 matches at 12 bases. V was pared by 5 bases and J by 7 bases, with 9 bases of the junction left unmatched. The CDR3 is made up of 16 amino acids. Germline V gene data show CDR1 as SGHVS and CDR2 as FNYEAQ.

The chain carries TRBV18 and TRBJ2-7, with 8 nucleotides matching TRBD2. The V gene end was trimmed by 0 bases and the J gene end by 5 bases; junction bases not matched to a gene: 3. CDR3 length: 14 residues. The germline V gene encodes CDR1 KGHSH and CDR2 LQKENI. The CDR3: CASSPPGRAHEQYF. In nucleotides, the CDR3 is TGTGCCAGCTCACCACCCGGGAGGGCCCACGAGCAGTACTTC. Together with reference TRBV18 and TRBJ2-7, the CDR3 gives the full variable domain: NAGVMQNPRHLVRRRGQEARLRCSPMKGHSHVYWYRQLPEEGLKFMVYLQKENIIDESGMPKERFSAEFPKEGPSILRIQQVVRGDSAAYFCASSPPGRAHEQYFGPGTRLTVT.

The V call is TRBV29-1, the J call TRBJ2-3, with D perhaps matching TRBD1 (6 bases). The CDR3 totals 14 residues. Germline V gene data show CDR1 as SQVTM and CDR2 as ANQGSEA. V was shortened by 7 bases and J by 3 bases, with 17 bases between the two germline ends. CDR3 residues: CSARRGTGTDTQYF. CDR3 DNA: TGCAGCGCCAGAAGGGGGACGGGGACAGATACGCAGTATTTT.

V usage is TRBV5-1 and J usage is TRBJ1-2; 10 positions match TRBD1. Trimming removed 4 bases from V and 5 bases from J; junction bases left unmatched: 8. The CDR3 has 15 residues. Germline V CDR1 and CDR2: SGHRS, YFSETQ. The chain's CDR3 is CASSPPTGGGYGYTF. In DNA, the CDR3 is TGCGCCAGCAGCCCTCCGACAGGGGGCGGATATGGCTACACCTTC. Supplemented by reference TRBV5-1 and TRBJ1-2, the full variable domain reads KAGVTQTPRYLIKTRGQQVTLSCSPISGHRSVSWYQQTPGQGLQFLFEYFSETQRNKGNFPGRFSGRQFSNSRSEMNVSTLELGDSALYLCASSPPTGGGYGYTFGSGTRLTVV.

This sequence joins TRBV6-1 and TRBJ1-1; 11 nucleotides match TRBD1. Trimming removed 7 bases from V and 4 bases from J; junction bases left unmatched: 8. The CDR3 length is 15 residues. In germline, CDR1 is MNHNS, CDR2 SASEGT. The CDR3: CASTSGTGGLTEAFF. CDR3 nucleotide sequence: TGTGCCAGCACATCCGGGACAGGGGGTCTCACTGAAGCTTTCTTT.

The CDR3 nucleotides are TGCGCCAGCAGCTTGGGCAGGGGCGGGCTGGAGCCCCAAGAGACCCAGTACTTC. Its protein product is CASSLGRGGLEPQETQYF. V is TRBV5-1 and J is TRBJ2-5, with a possible D match to TRBD1 (6 bases). V lost 0 bases to trimming and J lost 1 base, with 19 bases between them. Germline CDR1 and CDR2: SGHRS and YFSETQ. The CDR3 is 18 residues long.

The gene calls are TRBV27 and TRBJ2-5; TRBD2 agrees at 13 bases. The CDR3 totals 16 residues. Germline loops: CDR1 MNHEY, CDR2 SMNVEV (reference sequence). V lost 7 bases and J lost 4; bases outside the gene matches: 9. The CDR3 protein is CASNPGGTSGAETQYF. The CDR3 DNA follows: TGTGCCAGCAACCCAGGCGGGACTAGCGGGGCAGAGACCCAGTACTTC.

This clone was found a few times. The chain links TRBV4-1 to TRBJ2-1, with TRBD2 matching 9 bases. V shed 2 bases and J 9 bases; nucleotides not matched to a gene: 8. CDR3 length equals 15 residues. Germline loops: CDR1 MGHRA, CDR2 YSYEKL. The CDR3 here is CASSQRTSAAIEQFF. In DNA form, the CDR3 reads TGCGCCAGCAGCCAAAGGACTAGCGCAGCGATTGAGCAGTTCTTC.

This clone showed up just a few times. The chain uses TRBV19 and TRBJ1-5, with 8 positions matching TRBD1. With V trimmed by 5 bases and J by 2 bases, 5 bases remained unmatched. The CDR3 has 15 residues. Germline V CDR1 and CDR2: LNHDA, SQIVND (reference sequence). The CDR3 reads CASSRPDRGNQPQHF. For the CDR3, the DNA is TGTGCCAGTAGTCGTCCGGACAGGGGCAATCAGCCCCAGCATTTT.

The V and J genes are TRBV30 and TRBJ1-2; D perhaps matches TRBD1 (6 bases). Trimming removed 5 bases from V and 5 bases from J, with 18 bases in between. CDR1 is GTSNPN and CDR2 is SVGIG in the germline V gene (reference sequence). The CDR3 consists of 14 residues. CDR3 DNA sequence: TGTGCCTGGGAGGACAGCAATTATTCATATGGCTACACCTTC. As protein: CAWEDSNYSYGYTF.

The chain uses TRBV23-1 and TRBJ1-5, with a tentative D call TRBD1 (5 bases). TRBV23-1 is an ORF, and what it does is uncertain. The CDR3 covers 15 residues. Trimming took off 3 bases at V and 2 bases at J, with 11 bases between the two ends. CDR3 in DNA: TGCGCCAGCAGTCAGCAGGGTATGCGCAATCAGCCCCAGCATTTT. Protein product: CASSQQGMRNQPQHF.

With regard to this clone: The same CDR3 is also encoded by other DNA sequences in this sample. The chain links TRBV7-2 to TRBJ2-7, with D possibly being TRBD1 (6 bases). Germline V gene data show CDR1 as SGHTA and CDR2 as FQGNSA. The CDR3 is 14 residues long. Between the trimmed V and J ends, which lost 4 bases and 2 bases, there was a span of 12 bases. This CDR3 reads CASSSGTGPYEQYF. The CDR3 DNA reads as TGTGCCAGCAGCTCGGGAACAGGGCCCTACGAGCAGTACTTC. Complete variable domain (other parts from reference TRBV7-2 and TRBJ2-7): GAGVSQSPSNKVTEKGKDVELRCDPISGHTALYWYRQSLGQGLEFLIYFQGNSAPDKSGLPSDRFSAERTGGSVSTLTIQRTQQEDSAVYLCASSSGTGPYEQYFGPGTRLTVT.

The chain has TRBV2 and TRBJ2-5; 9 bases match TRBD1. Germline CDR1 is SNHLY and CDR2 is FYNNEI. This CDR3 has 15 amino acids. Trimming took 7 bases from V and 4 from J; bases not matched to a gene: 10. CDR3: CASTGQGGLGETQYF. As DNA, the CDR3 is TGTGCCAGCACGGGACAGGGAGGGTTAGGAGAGACCCAGTACTTC.

The chain carries TRBV5-1 and TRBJ2-7, with 13 nucleotides matching TRBD2. The germline CDR1 and CDR2 sequences are SGHRS and YFSETQ. J lost 3 bases, V lost 4 bases, and 4 bases had no gene match. CDR3 length equals 15 residues. The CDR3 DNA reads as TGCGCCAGCAGCCCTAGGACTAGCGGGAGCTACGAGCAGTACTTC. It codes for CASSPRTSGSYEQYF.

The CDR3 loop is CASSLEAGSSNQPQHF. DNA for the CDR3: TGTGCCAGCAGCTTGGAGGCAGGAAGTAGCAATCAGCCCCAGCATTTT. This chain uses TRBV5-6 with TRBJ1-5; D not resolved. Trimming took 0 bases from V and 0 from J, leaving 10 bases between them. The germline V gene encodes CDR1 SGHDT and CDR2 YYEEEE. The CDR3 length is 16 residues.

V is TRBV30 and J is TRBJ1-1; D gene unclear. V shed 0 bases and J shed 1 base, with 6 bases lying between them. The CDR3 sequence is 13 residues long. Germline CDR1 is GTSNPN and CDR2 is SVGIG (reference sequence). The CDR3 protein is CAWSVHKNTEAFF. The CDR3 region has the DNA TGTGCCTGGAGTGTACATAAGAACACTGAAGCTTTCTTT.

The rearrangement links TRBV5-1 to TRBJ2-5; weak D call: TRBD1 (5 bases). CDR1 and CDR2 (germline): SGHRS, YFSETQ. The ends were cut back, 2 bases at V and 3 bases at J, with 8 bases in the middle. The CDR3 is made up of 13 amino acids. CDR3 in DNA: TGCGCCAGCAGCTTTTCCAGGGAAGAGACCCAGTACTTC. Translation gives CASSFSREETQYF.

V and J are TRBV5-1 and TRBJ1-1; a possible D gene is TRBD1 (5 bases). Germline values: CDR1 SGHRS, CDR2 YFSETQ. Trimming left V 1 base short and J 1 base short, with 8 bases between. The CDR3 loop spans 14 amino acids. The CDR3 nucleotides read TGCGCCAGCAGCTTGCCTCAGGGGAACACTGAAGCTTTCTTT. Protein: CASSLPQGNTEAFF.

The V and J genes are TRBV4-3 and TRBJ1-2; the D is unclear. Trimming left V 0 bases short and J 5 bases short, with 4 bases between. The CDR3 spans 12 residues. Germline-derived CDR1 and CDR2 are LGHNA and YSLEER. CDR3 sequence: CASSQDGYGYTF. CDR3 DNA: TGCGCCAGCAGCCAAGACGGGTATGGCTACACCTTC.

The chain is built from TRBV10-1 and TRBJ2-7; TRBD1 matches at 7 bases. This CDR3 is built from 15 residues. Germline V gene data show CDR1 as WNHNN and CDR2 as SYGVQD (reference sequence). V was pared by 6 bases and J by 3 bases, with 11 bases of the junction left unmatched. CDR3 in DNA: TGCGCCAGCAGGCCCTCACAGGGGAGAGGCTACGAGCAGTACTTC. Translating gives CASRPSQGRGYEQYF.

The CDR3, as DNA: TGTGCCAGCAGCTCCTCCTTAGGGGACAGGGTTCCCCACGAGCAGTACTTC. Translating gives CASSSSLGDRVPHEQYF. V usage is TRBV11-2 and J usage is TRBJ2-7; TRBD1 agrees at 9 bases. From germline, CDR1 is SGHAT and CDR2 FQNNGV. This CDR3 is 17 amino acids long. Losses at the gene ends were 4 bases for V and 5 bases for J; bases not matched to a gene: 15.

This clone was seen a single time. J is TRBJ2-2 and V is TRBV19; 7 bases are a match to TRBD1. CDR1 is LNHDA and CDR2 is SQIVND in the germline V gene (reference sequence). The CDR3 length is 15 residues. V lost 5 bases to trimming and J lost 6 bases; unmatched junction nucleotides: 9. The CDR3 DNA is TGTGCCAGTAGTCCTATTGACAGGGACGCCGGGGAGCTGTTTTTT. This sequence encodes CASSPIDRDAGELFF.

The gene calls are TRBV7-2 and TRBJ2-7; 9 positions agree with TRBD2. V dropped 2 bases and J dropped 5; count of bases not matched to a gene: 7. CDR3 length equals 15 residues. Germline assignment: CDR1 SGHTA and CDR2 FQGNSA. The CDR3 DNA reads TGTGCCAGCAGCTTATTCCTAGCGGGGCAACACGAGCAGTACTTC. Its translation is CASSLFLAGQHEQYF.

V is TRBV29-1 and J is TRBJ2-1; 8 bases agree with TRBD2. The CDR3 is 13 amino acids. Losses at the gene ends were 4 bases for V and 4 bases for J; bases not matched to a gene: 3. Germline-derived CDR1 and CDR2 are SQVTM and ANQGSEA. CDR3 DNA: TGCAGCGTTGCGGCTAGCGGGTACAATGAGCAGTTCTTC. It is translated as CSVAASGYNEQFF.

This chain links TRBV30 with TRBJ1-3, with 7 bases fitting TRBD1. This CDR3 has 16 residues. Germline-derived CDR1 and CDR2 are GTSNPN and SVGIG (reference sequence). V trimming: 0 bases; J trimming: 0 bases; junction bases outside the gene matches: 5. CDR3 loop: CAWSVQQGSSGNTIYF. CDR3 nucleotide sequence: TGTGCCTGGAGTGTCCAACAGGGGAGCTCTGGAAACACCATATATTTT.